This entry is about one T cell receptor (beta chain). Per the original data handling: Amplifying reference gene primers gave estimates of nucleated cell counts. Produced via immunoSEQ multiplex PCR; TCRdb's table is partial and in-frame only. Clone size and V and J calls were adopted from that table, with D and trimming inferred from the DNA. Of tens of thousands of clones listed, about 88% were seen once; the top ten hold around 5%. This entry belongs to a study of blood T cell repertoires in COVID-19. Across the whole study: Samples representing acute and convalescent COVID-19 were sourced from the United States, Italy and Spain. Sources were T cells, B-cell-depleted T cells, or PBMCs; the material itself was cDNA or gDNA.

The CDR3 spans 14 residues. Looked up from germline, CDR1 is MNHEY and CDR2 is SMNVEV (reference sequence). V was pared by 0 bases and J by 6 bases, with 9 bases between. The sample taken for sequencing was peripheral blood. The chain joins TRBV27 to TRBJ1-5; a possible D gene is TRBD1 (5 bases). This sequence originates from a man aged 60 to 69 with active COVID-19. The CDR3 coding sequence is TGTGCCAGCAGTTTATCGCCAGGGCTTCAGCCCCAGCATTTT. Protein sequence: CASSLSPGLQPQHF.